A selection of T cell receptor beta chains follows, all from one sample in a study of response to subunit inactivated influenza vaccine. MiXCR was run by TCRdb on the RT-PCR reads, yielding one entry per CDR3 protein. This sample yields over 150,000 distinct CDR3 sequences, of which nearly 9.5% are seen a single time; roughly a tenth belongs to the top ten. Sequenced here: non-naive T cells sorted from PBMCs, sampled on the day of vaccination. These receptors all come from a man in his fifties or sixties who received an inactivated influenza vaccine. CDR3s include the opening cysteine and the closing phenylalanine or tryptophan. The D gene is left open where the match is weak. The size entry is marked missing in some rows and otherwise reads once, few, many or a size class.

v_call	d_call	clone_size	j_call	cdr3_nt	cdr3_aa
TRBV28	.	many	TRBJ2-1	TGTGCCAGCAGCATCTACTACAATGAGCAGTTCTTC	CASSIYYNEQFF
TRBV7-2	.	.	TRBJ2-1	TGTGCCAGCAGCTTAGAAGTACGAAAGGAGCAGTTCTTC	CASSLEVRKEQFF
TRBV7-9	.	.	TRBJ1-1	TGTGCCAGCAGCTTAGCCTTAATACAGGGCTGGAACACTGAAGCTTTCTTT	CASSLALIQGWNTEAFF
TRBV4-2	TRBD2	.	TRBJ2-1	TGTGCCAGCAGCAAATTCGGGACTAGCGGATACAATGAGCAGTTCTTC	CASSKFGTSGYNEQFF
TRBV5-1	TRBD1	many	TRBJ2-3	TGCGCCAGCAGCTTGGACAGGGGGATGTTTGATACGCAGTATTTT	CASSLDRGMFDTQYF
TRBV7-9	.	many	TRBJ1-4	TGTGCCAGCAGCTTTCACGGAGAAAAACTGTTTTTT	CASSFHGEKLFF
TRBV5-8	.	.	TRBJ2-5	TGTGCCAGCAGCAATGAGTTCGGTGGGGGCAAAGAGACCCAGTACTTC	CASSNEFGGGKETQYF
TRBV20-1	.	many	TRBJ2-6	TGCAGTGCTAGAGACAAGGGACCGCATAGGGCCAACGTCCTGACTTTC	CSARDKGPHRANVLTF
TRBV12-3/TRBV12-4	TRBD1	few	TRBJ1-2	TGTGCCAGCAGTTTAGGCCCCGGGACAGCTGGCTACACCTTC	CASSLGPGTAGYTF
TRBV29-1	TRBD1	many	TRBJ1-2	TGCAGCGCTAGGGACAGGGTAAACTATGGCTACACCTTC	CSARDRVNYGYTF
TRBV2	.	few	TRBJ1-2	TGTGCCAGTTCCCCGCAGGTCCTCTATGGCTACACCTTC	CASSPQVLYGYTF
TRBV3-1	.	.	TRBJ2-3	TGTGCCAGCAGTCGAGTCGGGGCCAGCACAGATACGCAGTATTTT	CASSRVGASTDTQYF
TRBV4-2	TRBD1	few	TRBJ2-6	TGTGCCAGCAGCCACTTCGGACAGGGCTCTGGGGCCAACGTCCTGACTTTC	CASSHFGQGSGANVLTF
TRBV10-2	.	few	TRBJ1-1	TGCGTCAGCAGTGAGTCGAGTCTAGCTTTCTTT	CVSSESSLAFF
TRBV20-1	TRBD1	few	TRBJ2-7	TGCAGTGCTAGAGGGACAGGGGGATCCTACGAGCAGTACTTC	CSARGTGGSYEQYF
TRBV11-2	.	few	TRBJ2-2	TGTGCCAGCAGCTTAGACAGGGGTTTGCCCGGGGAGCTGTTTTTT	CASSLDRGLPGELFF